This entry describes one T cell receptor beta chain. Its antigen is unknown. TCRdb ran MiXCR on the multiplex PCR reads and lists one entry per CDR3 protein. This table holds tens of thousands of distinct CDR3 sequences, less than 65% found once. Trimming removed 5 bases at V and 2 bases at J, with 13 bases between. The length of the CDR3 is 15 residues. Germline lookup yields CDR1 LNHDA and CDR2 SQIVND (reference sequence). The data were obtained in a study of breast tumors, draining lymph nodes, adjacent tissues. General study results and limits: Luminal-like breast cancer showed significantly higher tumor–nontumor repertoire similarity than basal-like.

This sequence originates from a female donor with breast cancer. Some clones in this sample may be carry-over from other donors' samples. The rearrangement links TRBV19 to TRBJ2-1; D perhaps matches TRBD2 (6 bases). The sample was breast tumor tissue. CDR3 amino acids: CASSWSSATYNEQFF. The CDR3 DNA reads TGTGCCAGTAGTTGGTCTAGCGCAACCTACAATGAGCAGTTCTTC.